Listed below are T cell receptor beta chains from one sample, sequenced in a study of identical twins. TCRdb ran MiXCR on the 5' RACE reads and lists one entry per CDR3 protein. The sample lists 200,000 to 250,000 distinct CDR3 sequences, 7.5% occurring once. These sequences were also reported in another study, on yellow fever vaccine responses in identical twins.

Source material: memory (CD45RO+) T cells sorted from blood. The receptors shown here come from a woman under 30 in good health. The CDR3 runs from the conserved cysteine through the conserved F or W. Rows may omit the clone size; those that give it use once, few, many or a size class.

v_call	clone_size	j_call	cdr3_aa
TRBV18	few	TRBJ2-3	CASSPAVGGQRDTQYF
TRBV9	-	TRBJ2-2	CASQREWSTGELFF
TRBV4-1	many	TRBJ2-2	CASSQDPGQGANHWTGELFF
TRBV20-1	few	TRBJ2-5	CSAPAGVIGTQYF
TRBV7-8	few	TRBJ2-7	CASSSPSGAGYEQYF
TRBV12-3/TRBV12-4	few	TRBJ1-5	CASSPGTLGNQPQHF
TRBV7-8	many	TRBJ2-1	CASSLTSGSRYNEQFF
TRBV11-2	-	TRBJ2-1	CASSLVFEQFF
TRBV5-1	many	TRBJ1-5	CASSIWGGDQPQHF
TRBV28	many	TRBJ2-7	CASRRGGVDEQYF
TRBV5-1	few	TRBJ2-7	CASSLGLSVHEQYF
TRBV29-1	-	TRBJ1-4	CSGRTTNEKLFF
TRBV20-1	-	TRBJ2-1	CSASAQGANEQFF
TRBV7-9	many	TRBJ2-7	CASSSPQVGYHLIF
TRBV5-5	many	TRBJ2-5	CASSPLGQGQRETQYF
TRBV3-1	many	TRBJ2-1	CASSQERQVYNEQFF
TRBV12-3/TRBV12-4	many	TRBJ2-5	CASSSGQDGETQYF
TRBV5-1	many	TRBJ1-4	CASSFSGGGIEKLFF
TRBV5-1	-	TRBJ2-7	CASSQTGGAIEQYF
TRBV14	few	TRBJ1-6	CASSQGGTGNSPLHF
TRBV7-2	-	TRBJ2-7	CASSSRQGPAYEQYF
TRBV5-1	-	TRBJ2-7	CASSLADLRYEQYF
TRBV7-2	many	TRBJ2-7	CASRLYYEQYF
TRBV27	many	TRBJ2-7	CASSLRQGGYEQYF
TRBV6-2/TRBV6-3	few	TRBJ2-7	CASTTGRGYGDEQYF
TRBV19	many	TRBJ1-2	CASSISDSYGYTF
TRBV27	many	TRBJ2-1	CASSPRLAGGALGEQFF
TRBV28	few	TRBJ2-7	CASTEAGGSHEQYF
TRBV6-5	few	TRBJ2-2	CASRLLGGGANTGELFF
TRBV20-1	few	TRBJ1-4	CSARGIGAETNEKLFF
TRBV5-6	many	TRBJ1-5	CASSLGPQPQHF
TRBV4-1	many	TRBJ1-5	CASSQAEVGQPQHF
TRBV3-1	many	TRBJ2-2	CASSHHTGELFF
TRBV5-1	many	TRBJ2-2	CASSLDPVGELFF
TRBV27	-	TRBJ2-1	CATLAEEPSSYNEQFF
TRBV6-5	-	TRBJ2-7	CASSYSSGQGSYEQYF
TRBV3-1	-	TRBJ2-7	CASSQDSGPYEQYF
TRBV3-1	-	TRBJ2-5	CASSQTKDQETQYF
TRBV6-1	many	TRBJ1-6	CASSESGGNSPLHF
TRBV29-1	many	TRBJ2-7	CSVAGTSGRAPYEQYF
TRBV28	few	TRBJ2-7	CASSLAGTGGNEQYF
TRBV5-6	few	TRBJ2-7	CASSYLRVSSYEQYF
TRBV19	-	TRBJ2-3	CASSIQGAGDTQYF
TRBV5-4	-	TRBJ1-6	CASSPDSKDYNSPLHF
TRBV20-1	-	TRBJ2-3	CSARVSSGLAGALTDTQYF